This passage covers 30 T cell receptor beta chains from one sample sequenced in a study of T cells in Graves' hyperthyroidism and ophthalmopathy. RNA transcripts gave rise to amplified TCR beta CDR3 regions. Researchers ran a first-round RT-PCR on the TCR CDR3 using the HTBI primer set. Each CDR3 protein is one row after TCRdb ran MiXCR on the multiplex PCR reads. The sample lists about 360,000 distinct CDR3 sequences; about 13% were seen once. The sample comprised blood. Receptors originate from a woman under 30 with Graves' hyperthyroidism.

This clonotype was seen at least ten times. This CDR3 is CASRGLAGGFEQYF. The CDR3 bases are TGTGCCAGCAGGGGACTAGCGGGAGGCTTCGAGCAGTACTTC. The rearrangement joins TRBV7-9 to TRBJ2-7; 15 nucleotides agree with TRBD2. Germline values: CDR1 SEHNR, CDR2 FQNEAQ (reference sequence). The CDR3 sequence is 14 residues long. Unmatched junction bases numbered 3, after V lost 6 bases and J lost 6 bases.

This clonotype has at least ten counts. The gene calls are TRBV29-1 and TRBJ1-5; D is unclear. The ends were cut back, 4 bases at V and 5 bases at J, with 12 bases in the middle. CDR1 is SQVTM, CDR2 ANQGSEA, per germline. The CDR3 consists of 13 residues. In nucleotides, the CDR3 is TGCAGCGTTGCCGGGGAGGGCGATCAGCCCCAGCATTTT. This translates into CSVAGEGDQPQHF.

This clonotype was counted ten times or more. V usage is TRBV18 and J usage is TRBJ2-1, with 10 bases identical to TRBD1. The J segment lost 3 bases and the V segment lost 4 bases, leaving 3 bases of the junction unmatched. The CDR3 extends over 15 amino acids. From germline, CDR1 is KGHSH and CDR2 LQKENI. CDR3 residues: CASSRGTGVYNEQFF. CDR3 nucleotides: TGTGCCAGCTCACGTGGGACAGGGGTCTACAATGAGCAGTTCTTC.

This clonotype has at least ten counts. V usage is TRBV13 and J usage is TRBJ2-1; 9 nucleotides agree with TRBD2. This CDR3 contains 17 residues. J gave up 0 bases and V 4 bases, and 7 bases lay outside the gene matches. Germline CDR1 reads PRHDT; CDR2 reads FYEKMQ (reference sequence). The DNA of the CDR3 is TGTGCCAGCAGCTGGGGACTAGCTGCCGACTCCTACAATGAGCAGTTCTTC. It specifies CASSWGLAADSYNEQFF.

This clonotype came up many times. The CDR3 spells CASSQDPARKISGNTIYF. CDR3 sequence (DNA): TGTGCCAGCAGCCAAGATCCAGCTCGGAAGATCTCTGGAAACACCATATATTTT. This chain joins TRBV3-1 and TRBJ1-3, with D hard to call. The germline gives CDR1 LGHDT, CDR2 YNNKEL (reference sequence). The CDR3 spans 18 residues. Trimming took 0 bases from V and 0 from J, leaving 15 bases between them.

This clonotype was found a few times. The rearrangement uses TRBV19 and TRBJ2-7; D might be TRBD1 or TRBD2, each matching 5 bases. Germline V lookup: CDR1 LNHDA, CDR2 SQIVND (reference sequence). V lost 1 base to trimming and J lost 2 bases, with 9 bases between them. The CDR3 has 14 residues. CDR3 loop: CASSIGVGPYEQYF. CDR3 in DNA: TGTGCCAGTAGTATAGGGGTGGGACCCTACGAGCAGTACTTC.

This clonotype has ten or more counts. The chain joins TRBV2 to TRBJ2-3; perhaps TRBD2 as D (6 bases). Between the trimmed V and J ends, which lost 6 bases and 4 bases, there was a span of 17 bases. Germline V gene sequence: CDR1 SNHLY, CDR2 FYNNEI. The CDR3 sequence is 15 residues long. CDR3 coding DNA: TGTGCCAGCAGCGGGACTCGATTCGCCCCAGATACGCAGTATTTT. This encodes CASSGTRFAPDTQYF.

The J gene is TRBJ2-1, the V gene TRBV14; 11 nucleotides agree with TRBD2. The CDR3 has 15 amino acids. Germline loops: CDR1 SGHDN, CDR2 FVKESK. The V and J ends lost 4 bases and 10 bases, in that order; junction bases with no gene match: 9. The CDR3 nucleotides read TGTGCCAGCAGCCGACGGACTAGCGGGCGAGGGGAGCAGTTCTTC. Translated: CASSRRTSGRGEQFF.

The rearrangement links TRBV5-8 to TRBJ2-1; 9 positions agree with TRBD2. The CDR3 length is 15 residues. Trimming took 0 bases from V and 7 from J; bases not matched to a gene: 5. The germline gives CDR1 SGHTS, CDR2 YDEGEE. The CDR3 DNA sequence: TGTGCCAGCAGCTTGGTTGGACTAGCGAAAAATGAGCAGTTCTTC. As protein: CASSLVGLAKNEQFF.

The chain employs TRBV5-5 and TRBJ1-6, with TRBD1 as a possible D gene (6 bases). Trimming pared 2 bases from V and 8 bases from J, leaving 11 bases between. Germline-derived CDR1 and CDR2 are SGHKS and YYEKEE (reference sequence). The CDR3 length is 14 residues. Written as DNA, the CDR3 is TGTGCCAGCAGCTTCGGCAGGGGAGATTCACCCCTCCACTTT. Its translation: CASSFGRGDSPLHF. The whole variable domain, filled in from reference TRBV5-5 and TRBJ1-6, reads DAGVTQSPTHLIKTRGQQVTLRCSPISGHKSVSWYQQVLGQGPQFIFQYYEKEERGRGNFPDRFSARQFPNYSSELNVNALLLGDSALYLCASSFGRGDSPLHFGNGTRLTVT.

This clonotype was counted many times. This chain connects TRBV27 to TRBJ2-7, with D perhaps TRBD2 (6 bases). With 3 bases removed from V and 6 bases from J, the gap between germline ends came to 9 bases. The CDR3 consists of 12 residues. Germline lookup yields CDR1 MNHEY and CDR2 SMNVEV (reference sequence). CDR3 amino acids: CASSFSGVEQYF. In nucleotides, the CDR3 is TGTGCCAGCAGTTTTTCGGGGGTCGAGCAGTACTTC.

This clonotype was seen at least ten times. V usage is TRBV6-2 or TRBV6-3 and J usage is TRBJ2-7, with D perhaps TRBD1 (5 bases). Deletions cut 4 bases from V and 12 bases from J, with 22 bases between. The CDR3 is 14 amino acids. Germline CDR1 is MNHEY and CDR2 is SVGEGT. CDR3 coding DNA: TGTGCCAGCAGTTTCCCCTCGACAGCCCGATCGTCGTACTTC. It is translated as CASSFPSTARSSYF.

This clonotype has ten or more counts. The rearrangement uses TRBV6-1 and TRBJ1-2; 8 positions match TRBD1. CDR1 is MNHNS and CDR2 is SASEGT in the germline V gene. V shed 8 bases and J 4 bases; nucleotides not matched to a gene: 6. The CDR3 runs 13 residues. CDR3 coding DNA: TGTGCCAGCTGTGGACAGGGATTCTATGGCTACACCTTC. It encodes CASCGQGFYGYTF.

At least ten counts were recorded for this clonotype. The rearrangement uses TRBV5-6 and TRBJ1-1, with TRBD1 as a possible D gene (6 bases). CDR3 length: 13 amino acids. Germline CDR1 is SGHDT and CDR2 is YYEEEE. V was trimmed by 4 bases and J by 6 bases, leaving 13 bases between them. CDR3 bases: TGTGCCAGCAGCAGGGGGTACCCACCTGAAGCTTTCTTT. Its protein is CASSRGYPPEAFF.

This clonotype was found many times. The CDR3 is CASSLAQGSGYTF. The CDR3 nucleotides are TGTGCCAGCAGTTTAGCCCAGGGGTCAGGCTACACCTTC. The J gene is TRBJ1-2, the V gene TRBV12-3 or TRBV12-4; weak D call: TRBD1 (6 bases). Trimming took off 0 bases at V and 8 bases at J, with 10 bases between the two ends. The CDR3 covers 13 residues.

This clonotype was seen many times. The CDR3 DNA follows: TGTGCCAGCAGACCGGGACAGGTTACGGCTGGTGTGGAGACCCAGTACTTC. Translating gives CASRPGQVTAGVETQYF. The J gene is TRBJ2-5, the V gene TRBV6-1; 8 nucleotides match TRBD1. Per germline, CDR1 MNHNS and CDR2 SASEGT. Trimming removed 6 bases from V and 5 bases from J; junction bases left unmatched: 17. This CDR3 is built from 17 residues.

This clonotype was found many times. CDR3 amino acids: CASSSPPNRGRSEQYF. In nucleotides, the CDR3 is TGTGCCAGCAGCTCCCCCCCTAACAGGGGGCGATCCGAGCAGTACTTC. The rearrangement links TRBV11-2 to TRBJ2-7; TRBD1 matches at 9 bases. The germline V gene encodes CDR1 SGHAT and CDR2 FQNNGV. There are 16 residues in the CDR3. V lost 4 bases and J lost 6; bases outside the gene matches: 13.

This clonotype has a count of ten or more. CDR3 nucleotides: TGTGCCAGCAGGCCACTAGCGGGAGGCAAGACTAGCACAGATACGCAGTATTTT. Its protein is CASRPLAGGKTSTDTQYF. The rearrangement links TRBV2 to TRBJ2-3, with 12 bases identical to TRBD2. The CDR3 consists of 18 residues. With V trimmed by 6 bases and J by 0 bases, 10 bases remained unmatched. Germline loops: CDR1 SNHLY, CDR2 FYNNEI.

The table lists this clonotype with many counts. The J gene is TRBJ1-5, the V gene TRBV2; D is unclear. V lost 7 bases to trimming and J lost 4 bases, with 14 bases between them. Germline loops: CDR1 SNHLY, CDR2 FYNNEI. CDR3 length equals 14 residues. Written as DNA, the CDR3 is TGTGCCAGCACACGATTAATGTCAAATCAGCCCCAGCATTTT. It is translated as CASTRLMSNQPQHF.

This clonotype was recorded a few times. The chain carries TRBV4-2 and TRBJ1-5, with 9 bases matching TRBD1. The CDR3 totals 17 residues. CDR1 is LGHNA, CDR2 YNFKEQ, per germline. The junction had 8 bases not matched to a gene; V was cut back by 0 bases and J by 5 bases. The CDR3 nucleotides read TGTGCCAGCAGCCAAGATGAGGGACAGGGATTCTATCAGCCCCAGCATTTT. This sequence encodes CASSQDEGQGFYQPQHF.

This sequence joins TRBV28 and TRBJ2-7; D possibly corresponds to TRBD1 (6 bases). Per germline, CDR1 MDHEN and CDR2 SYDVKM. Trimming stripped 7 bases from V and 0 bases from J, with 22 bases between. This CDR3 is built from 17 residues. For the CDR3, the DNA is TGTGCCAGCAACAACCCCAGGGGCAGGGGAAGCTCCTACGAGCAGTACTTC. It codes for CASNNPRGRGSSYEQYF.

This clonotype has ten or more counts. The chain employs TRBV20-1 and TRBJ2-1; 7 nucleotides align to TRBD1. J was trimmed by 1 base and V by 2 bases; bases with no gene match: 8. CDR3 length: 16 residues. Germline V CDR1 and CDR2: DFQATT, SNEGSKA (reference sequence). The CDR3: CSARPATGWSYNEQFF. The DNA for the CDR3 is TGCAGTGCTAGACCTGCGACAGGGTGGTCCTACAATGAGCAGTTCTTC.

This clonotype appeared a few times. The chain combines TRBV6-5 with TRBJ2-7; 10 bases match TRBD1. The CDR3 covers 16 residues. With V trimmed by 4 bases and J by 5 bases, 11 bases remained unmatched. The V gene's germline CDR1 is MNHEY and CDR2 SVGAGI. The CDR3, as DNA: TGTGCCAGCAGTTGCTCAGGGACAGGGGCCGTCCACGAGCAGTACTTC. The encoded protein is CASSCSGTGAVHEQYF.

This clonotype occurred many times. The rearrangement links TRBV6-1 to TRBJ1-3; D may be TRBD1 (6 bases). The CDR3 spans 15 residues. Germline V gene data show CDR1 as MNHNS and CDR2 as SASEGT. Trimming removed 5 bases at V and 0 bases at J, with 11 bases between. The CDR3 bases are TGTGCCAGCAGTCCCGGGACATTCTCTGGAAACACCATATATTTT. It yields the protein CASSPGTFSGNTIYF.

This clonotype has at least ten counts. The V call is TRBV2, the J call TRBJ2-3, with D tentatively TRBD1 or TRBD2 (5 bases each). Looked up from germline, CDR1 is SNHLY and CDR2 is FYNNEI. The CDR3 has 12 residues. Trimming took off 8 bases at V and 4 bases at J, with 10 bases between the two ends. The CDR3 DNA is TGTGCCAGCGGGCTGGGACCAGATACGCAGTATTTT. Translated, it gives CASGLGPDTQYF.

The chain couples TRBV30 to TRBJ2-2; D is unclear. CDR1 is GTSNPN, CDR2 SVGIG, per germline (reference sequence). CDR3 size: 17 residues. V gave up 0 bases and J gave up 1 base, with 15 bases separating them. This CDR3 is CAWSVLRGSWNTGELFF. CDR3 nucleotide sequence: TGTGCCTGGAGTGTTCTCCGTGGCAGCTGGAACACCGGGGAGCTGTTTTTT.

This clonotype was found many times. This rearrangement joins TRBV28 to TRBJ1-1; D unresolved. V was pared by 5 bases and J by 4 bases, with 8 bases between. From germline, CDR1 is MDHEN and CDR2 SYDVKM. The CDR3 runs to 12 residues. CDR3: CASSPRATEAFF. CDR3 bases: TGTGCCAGCAGTCCGAGGGCCACTGAAGCTTTCTTT. Full variable domain (remainder filled in from reference TRBV28 and TRBJ1-1): DVKVTQSSRYLVKRTGEKVFLECVQDMDHENMFWYRQDPGLGLRLIYFSYDVKMKEKGDIPEGYSVSREKKERFSLILESASTNQTSMYLCASSPRATEAFFGQGTRLTVV.

Many counts were recorded for this clonotype. Here the CDR3 reads CASMRSLNTEAFF. CDR3 coding DNA: TGTGCCAGTATGCGGTCCCTGAACACTGAAGCTTTCTTT. The rearrangement uses TRBV19 and TRBJ1-1, with D unresolved. Germline CDR1 reads LNHDA; CDR2 reads SQIVND (reference sequence). With 7 bases removed from V and 0 bases from J, the gap between germline ends came to 9 bases. The CDR3 runs to 13 residues.

In this sample, this clonotype turned up a few times. J is TRBJ2-5 and V is TRBV18, with TRBD2 matching over 7 bases. From germline, CDR1 is KGHSH and CDR2 LQKENI. The CDR3 length is 17 residues. Trimming removed 6 bases from V and 5 bases from J; junction bases left unmatched: 18. CDR3 nucleotides: TGTGCCAGCTCCCCTTTACTAGGGGCCCCAGCGGGGGAGACCCAGTACTTC. Translated, it gives CASSPLLGAPAGETQYF.

This rearrangement joins TRBV6-1 to TRBJ2-7, with D possibly matching TRBD1 (6 bases). CDR3 length: 14 amino acids. V gave up 5 bases and J gave up 1 base, with 12 bases separating them. Germline assignment: CDR1 MNHNS and CDR2 SASEGT. This chain's CDR3 is CASSFDRISYEQYF. CDR3 nucleotides: TGTGCCAGCAGTTTCGACAGGATATCCTACGAGCAGTACTTC.